This TCR beta chain was found in a study of T cells in Graves' hyperthyroidism and ophthalmopathy. Amplified TCR beta CDR3 regions came from RNA transcripts. A set of HTBI primers served as the primers for a first-round RT-PCR of the TCR CDR3. Using its own MiXCR run on the multiplex PCR reads, TCRdb lists one record per CDR3 protein. There are approximately 610,000 distinct CDR3 sequences in the sample; around 15% occur only once, and about 4.5% lies in the top ten. Sequencing was carried out using blood. The origin of this receptor is a woman in her thirties or forties with Graves' ophthalmopathy.

The CDR3: CASSSPPGWGNQPQHF. The CDR3 nucleotides read TGTGCCAGTAGTTCCCCCCCGGGATGGGGCAATCAGCCCCAGCATTTT. The chain is built from TRBV19 and TRBJ1-5; no reliable D call. Germline CDR1 and CDR2: LNHDA and SQIVND (reference sequence). V lost 5 bases, J lost 2 bases, and 16 bases lay in between. The CDR3 covers 16 residues. Combining the CDR3 with reference TRBV19 and TRBJ1-5 gives the whole variable domain DGGITQSPKYLFRKEGQNVTLSCEQNLNHDAMYWYRQDPGQGLRLIYYSQIVNDFQKGDIAEGYSVSREKKESFPLTVTSAQKNPTAFYLCASSSPPGWGNQPQHFGDGTRLSIL.